The 8 T cell receptor beta chains reported below all come from one sample, sequenced in a study of CD8+ T cells in alopecia areata. Extracted RNA was reverse transcribed, and the resulting cDNA served as sequencing template. Clones were read by immunoSEQ multiplex PCR, and TCRdb kept only the in-frame ones, dropping some. The table lists some 170,000 clones, 59% of them singletons. The input for sequencing was CD4+ T cells sorted from blood, taken at week 0. Receptor source: a human donor with alopecia areata.

V gene TRBV27 combines with J gene TRBJ1-2, with 9 bases identical to TRBD1. V dropped 4 bases and J dropped 4; count of bases not matched to a gene: 10. This CDR3 comprises 16 residues. Germline V gene data show CDR1 as MNHEY and CDR2 as SMNVEV (reference sequence). CDR3 in amino acids: CASSSAPGQGTYGYTF. The CDR3 DNA follows: TGTGCCAGCAGTTCGGCCCCGGGACAGGGAACCTATGGCTACACCTTC.

This sequence joins TRBV19 and TRBJ1-5; D gene unclear. V dropped 3 bases and J dropped 4 bases, with 13 bases sitting between them. Germline loops: CDR1 LNHDA, CDR2 SQIVND (reference sequence). The CDR3 covers 15 residues. CDR3 sequence: CASSMGKGSNQPQHF. For the CDR3, the DNA is TGTGCCAGTAGTATGGGGAAGGGATCAAATCAGCCCCAGCATTTT. The variable domain in full, with the rest retrieved from reference TRBV19 and TRBJ1-5, is DGGITQSPKYLFRKEGQNVTLSCEQNLNHDAMYWYRQDPGQGLRLIYYSQIVNDFQKGDIAEGYSVSREKKESFPLTVTSAQKNPTAFYLCASSMGKGSNQPQHFGDGTRLSIL.

V and J are TRBV13 and TRBJ2-7, with D possibly called TRBD1 or TRBD2 (5 bases each). V lost 3 bases and J lost 2, with 14 bases in between. The CDR3 loop spans 15 amino acids. The V gene's germline CDR1 is PRHDT and CDR2 FYEKMQ (reference sequence). The CDR3 is CASSLGPPRTYEQYF. DNA of the CDR3: TGTGCCAGCAGCTTGGGACCCCCACGCACCTACGAGCAGTACTTC.

The chain carries TRBV5-1 and TRBJ2-6; D gene unclear. V was trimmed by 0 bases and J by 1 base, leaving 5 bases between them. The CDR3 sequence is 15 residues long. Germline V gene sequence: CDR1 SGHRS, CDR2 YFSETQ. CDR3 sequence reads: CASSLGASGANVLTF. CDR3 DNA sequence: TGCGCCAGCAGCTTGGGGGCTTCTGGGGCCAACGTCCTGACTTTC.

Turning to this clone: This same CDR3 is encoded by further DNA sequences in the sample. The J gene is TRBJ2-7, the V gene TRBV6-5; possibly TRBD1 for D (5 bases). Between the trimmed V and J ends, which lost 2 bases and 0 bases, there was a span of 5 bases. The CDR3 sequence is 13 residues long. Germline V gene sequence: CDR1 MNHEY, CDR2 SVGAGI. The CDR3 DNA is TGTGCCAGCAGTTACCAGGGCTCCTACGAGCAGTACTTC. It encodes CASSYQGSYEQYF.

The table lists this clone with a few counts. This chain connects TRBV15 to TRBJ1-5; D remains unclear. With 0 bases removed from V and 0 bases from J, the gap between germline ends came to 6 bases. The CDR3 is 15 amino acids. The germline V gene encodes CDR1 LNHNV and CDR2 YYDKDF (reference sequence). In nucleotides, the CDR3 is TGTGCCACCAGCAGAGATTCGAATAGCAATCAGCCCCAGCATTTT. Translated: CATSRDSNSNQPQHF.

V gene TRBV5-1 combines with J gene TRBJ2-7, with D perhaps TRBD1 or TRBD2 (5 bases each). Per the germline V gene, CDR1 is SGHRS and CDR2 is YFSETQ. This CDR3 contains 12 residues. V lost 4 bases and J lost 2, with 7 bases in between. The CDR3 DNA reads TGCGCCAGCAGCAGGGACCCCTACGAGCAGTACTTC. Its protein is CASSRDPYEQYF.

Details on this clone: Other nucleotide sequences from this sample produce the same CDR3. The chain uses TRBV2 and TRBJ2-5; TRBD2 matches at 8 bases. With 0 bases clipped from V and 5 bases from J, the junction kept 8 bases outside the gene matches. The CDR3 has 16 residues. Germline V gene lookup returns CDR1 SNHLY and CDR2 FYNNEI. The CDR3 region has the DNA TGTGCCAGCAGTGAAGCAGTCGGGGGGGCCCTGGAGACCCAGTACTTC. Protein sequence: CASSEAVGGALETQYF.